This T cell receptor (beta chain) was found in a study of blood T cell repertoires in COVID-19. As for the study in general: Spain, Italy and the United States supplied samples that represented acute and convalescent COVID-19. In each case, the material was cDNA or gDNA derived from T cells, B-cell-depleted T cells, or PBMCs.

This clone has just a few counts. The repertoire was sequenced with immunoSEQ multiplex PCR; TCRdb's copy has only in-frame clones and lacks some. The table shows about 89,000 clones, with 87% occurring only once. The V and J ends lost 4 bases and 3 bases respectively, with 15 bases between them. The germline CDR1 and CDR2 sequences are KGHDR and SFDVKD. The CDR3 consists of 16 residues. Source material: peripheral blood. The TCR sequence derives from a male donor with acute or convalescent COVID-19. This rearrangement joins TRBV24-1 to TRBJ1-5; D is unclear. Here the CDR3 DNA reads TGTGCCACCAGTGACCCACGGGCGGGTGACAATCAGCCCCAGCATTTT. This codes for CATSDPRAGDNQPQHF.